This T cell receptor beta chain was captured by sequencing in a study of shared clonotypes between healthy human individuals. Regarding the study as a whole: Clonotypes shared by all four sorted-subset donors had higher generation probabilities than non-shared clonotypes.

CDR1 and CDR2 (germline): LGHNA, YSLEER. Unmatched junction bases numbered 5, after V lost 0 bases and J lost 0 bases. The CDR3 has 17 amino acids. The assay was run at deep level. The data were produced by immunoSEQ multiplex PCR, yet TCRdb's version contains in-frame clones alone and is incomplete. The sample yields 300,000 to 400,000 clones, around 74% seen once. On this clone itself: Its cognate antigen is unknown.

Healthy HIV-negative adults without recent acute infections or vaccinations served as donors. V gene TRBV4-3 combines with J gene TRBJ2-1; 7 nucleotides align to TRBD2. This receptor was identified in a man aged 25-45 years in good health. The sequencing sample was made of memory CD4+ T cells sorted from blood. The subset is: CD45RA-negative fraction. For the CDR3, the DNA is TGCGCCAGCAGCCAAGATAGCGGCGGGGGCTCCTACAATGAGCAGTTCTTC. Translating it yields CASSQDSGGGSYNEQFF.